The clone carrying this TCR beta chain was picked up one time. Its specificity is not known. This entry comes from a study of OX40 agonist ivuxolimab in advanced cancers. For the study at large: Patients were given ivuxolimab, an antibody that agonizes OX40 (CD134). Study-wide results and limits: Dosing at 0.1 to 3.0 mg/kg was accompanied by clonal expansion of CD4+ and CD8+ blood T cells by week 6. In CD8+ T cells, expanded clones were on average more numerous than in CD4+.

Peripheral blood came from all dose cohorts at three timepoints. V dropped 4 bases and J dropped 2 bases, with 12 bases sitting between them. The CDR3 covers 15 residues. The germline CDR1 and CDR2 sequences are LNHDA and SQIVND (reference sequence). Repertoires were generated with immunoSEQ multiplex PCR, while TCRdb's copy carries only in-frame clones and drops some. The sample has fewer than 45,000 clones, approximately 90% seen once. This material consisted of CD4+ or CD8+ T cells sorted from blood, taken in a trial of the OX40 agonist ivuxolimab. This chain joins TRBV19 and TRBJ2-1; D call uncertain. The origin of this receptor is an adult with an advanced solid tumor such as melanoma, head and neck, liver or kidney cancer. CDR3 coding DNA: TGTGCCAGTAGTAGCAGCGACCTTACCTACAATGAGCAGTTCTTC. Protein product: CASSSSDLTYNEQFF.